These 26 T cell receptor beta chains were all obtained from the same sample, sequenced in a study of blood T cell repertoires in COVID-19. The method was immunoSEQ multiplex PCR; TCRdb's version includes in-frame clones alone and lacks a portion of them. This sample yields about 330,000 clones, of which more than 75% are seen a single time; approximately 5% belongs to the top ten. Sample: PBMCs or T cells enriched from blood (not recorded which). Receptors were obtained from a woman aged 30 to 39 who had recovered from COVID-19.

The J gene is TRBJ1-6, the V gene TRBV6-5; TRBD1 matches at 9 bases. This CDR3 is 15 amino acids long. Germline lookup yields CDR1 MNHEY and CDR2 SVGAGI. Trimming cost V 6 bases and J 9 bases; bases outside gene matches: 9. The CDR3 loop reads CASRRPGQGSSPLHF. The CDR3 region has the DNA TGTGCCAGCAGGAGACCGGGACAGGGATCTTCACCCCTCCACTTT.

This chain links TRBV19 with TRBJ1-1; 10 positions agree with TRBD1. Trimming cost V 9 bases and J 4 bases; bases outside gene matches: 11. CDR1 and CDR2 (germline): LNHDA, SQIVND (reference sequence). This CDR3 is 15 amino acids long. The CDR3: CASRRDRGEATEAFF. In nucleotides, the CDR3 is TGTGCCAGCCGCCGGGACAGGGGAGAGGCCACTGAAGCTTTCTTT. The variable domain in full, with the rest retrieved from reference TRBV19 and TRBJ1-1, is DGGITQSPKYLFRKEGQNVTLSCEQNLNHDAMYWYRQDPGQGLRLIYYSQIVNDFQKGDIAEGYSVSREKKESFPLTVTSAQKNPTAFYLCASRRDRGEATEAFFGQGTRLTVV.

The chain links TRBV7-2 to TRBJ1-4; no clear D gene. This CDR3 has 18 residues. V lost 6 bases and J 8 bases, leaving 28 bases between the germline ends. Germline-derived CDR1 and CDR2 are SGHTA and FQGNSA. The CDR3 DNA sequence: TGTGCCAGCAGGCTCGGGAGCCCGCTCTTCGTTTTGGGAGAAAAACTGTTTTTT. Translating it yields CASRLGSPLFVLGEKLFF. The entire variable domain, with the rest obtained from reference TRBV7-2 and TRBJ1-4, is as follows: GAGVSQSPSNKVTEKGKDVELRCDPISGHTALYWYRQSLGQGLEFLIYFQGNSAPDKSGLPSDRFSAERTGGSVSTLTIQRTQQEDSAVYLCASRLGSPLFVLGEKLFFGSGTQLSVL.

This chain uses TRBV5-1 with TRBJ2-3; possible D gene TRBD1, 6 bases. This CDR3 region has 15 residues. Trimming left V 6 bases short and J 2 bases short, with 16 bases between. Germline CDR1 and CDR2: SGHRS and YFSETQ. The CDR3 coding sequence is TGCGCCAGCACACCCACAGGGACAATCACAGATACGCAGTATTTT. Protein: CASTPTGTITDTQYF. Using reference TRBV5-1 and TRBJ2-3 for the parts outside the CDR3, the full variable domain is KAGVTQTPRYLIKTRGQQVTLSCSPISGHRSVSWYQQTPGQGLQFLFEYFSETQRNKGNFPGRFSGRQFSNSRSEMNVSTLELGDSALYLCASTPTGTITDTQYFGPGTRLTVL.

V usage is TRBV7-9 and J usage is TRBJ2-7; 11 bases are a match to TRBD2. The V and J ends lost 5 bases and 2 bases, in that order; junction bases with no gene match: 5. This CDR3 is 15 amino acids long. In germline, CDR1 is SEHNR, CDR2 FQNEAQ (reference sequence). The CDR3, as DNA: TGTGCCAGCAGCCCCCATAGCGGGGGGGCCTACGAGCAGTACTTC. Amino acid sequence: CASSPHSGGAYEQYF. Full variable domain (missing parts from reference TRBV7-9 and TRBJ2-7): DTGVSQNPRHKITKRGQNVTFRCDPISEHNRLYWYRQTLGQGPEFLTYFQNEAQLEKSRLLSDRFSAERPKGSFSTLEIQRTEQGDSAMYLCASSPHSGGAYEQYFGPGTRLTVT.

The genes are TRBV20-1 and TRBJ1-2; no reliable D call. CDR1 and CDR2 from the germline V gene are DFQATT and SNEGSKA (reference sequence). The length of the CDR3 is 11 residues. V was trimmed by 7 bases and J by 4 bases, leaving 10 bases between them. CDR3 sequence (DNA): TGCAGTGTCGCGGGTCGCTATGGCTACACCTTC. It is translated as CSVAGRYGYTF.

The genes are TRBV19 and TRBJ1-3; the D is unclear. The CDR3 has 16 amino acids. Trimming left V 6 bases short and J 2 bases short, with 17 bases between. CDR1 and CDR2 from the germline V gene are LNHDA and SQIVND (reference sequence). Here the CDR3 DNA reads TGTGCCAGTAGGCAATGGGCGTATACAACTGGAAACACCATATATTTT. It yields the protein CASRQWAYTTGNTIYF.

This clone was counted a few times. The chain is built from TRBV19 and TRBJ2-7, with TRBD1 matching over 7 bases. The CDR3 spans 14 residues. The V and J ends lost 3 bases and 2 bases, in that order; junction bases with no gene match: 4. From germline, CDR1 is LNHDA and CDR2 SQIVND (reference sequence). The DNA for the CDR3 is TGTGCCAGTAGTATCCGGGACAGTGCCTACGAGCAGTACTTC. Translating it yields CASSIRDSAYEQYF.

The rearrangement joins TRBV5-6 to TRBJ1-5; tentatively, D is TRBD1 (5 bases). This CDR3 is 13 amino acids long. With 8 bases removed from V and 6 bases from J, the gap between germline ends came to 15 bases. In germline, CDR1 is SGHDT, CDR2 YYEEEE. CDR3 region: CASSTGGSQPQHF. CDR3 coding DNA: TGTGCCAGTAGCACGGGGGGGAGTCAGCCCCAGCATTTT.

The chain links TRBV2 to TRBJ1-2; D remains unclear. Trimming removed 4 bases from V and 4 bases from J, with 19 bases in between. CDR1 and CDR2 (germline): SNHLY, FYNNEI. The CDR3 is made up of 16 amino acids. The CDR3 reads CASSGFGSLDLYGYTF. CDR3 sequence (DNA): TGTGCCAGCAGTGGATTCGGGTCCCTCGACCTCTATGGCTACACCTTC.

As DNA, the CDR3 is TGTGCCAGCAGCCCCGGGCCACCTCGCCGGGGGACCTTC. It codes for CASSPGPPRRGTF. V gene TRBV12-3 or TRBV12-4 combines with J gene TRBJ1-2, with a possible D match to TRBD1 (5 bases). Trimming left V 6 bases short and J 14 bases short, with 22 bases between. The CDR3 is made up of 13 amino acids.

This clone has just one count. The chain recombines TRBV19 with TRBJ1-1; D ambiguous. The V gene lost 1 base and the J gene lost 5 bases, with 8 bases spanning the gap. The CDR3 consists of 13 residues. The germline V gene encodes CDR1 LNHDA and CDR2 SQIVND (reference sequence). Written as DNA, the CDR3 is TGTGCCAGTAGTATAGGGAGCGGGACTGAAGCTTTCTTT. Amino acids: CASSIGSGTEAFF.

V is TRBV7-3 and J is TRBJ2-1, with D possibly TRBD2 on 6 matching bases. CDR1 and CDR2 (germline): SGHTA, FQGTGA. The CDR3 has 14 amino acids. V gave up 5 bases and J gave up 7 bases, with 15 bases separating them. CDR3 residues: CASSISGGGNEQFF. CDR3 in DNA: TGTGCCAGCAGCATCTCCGGGGGAGGTAATGAGCAGTTCTTC.

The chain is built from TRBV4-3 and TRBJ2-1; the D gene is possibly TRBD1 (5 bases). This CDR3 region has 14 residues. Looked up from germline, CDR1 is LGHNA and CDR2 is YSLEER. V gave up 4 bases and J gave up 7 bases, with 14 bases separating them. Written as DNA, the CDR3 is TGCGCCAGCAGCCTAAGCAGGGTCTTAAATGAGCAGTTCTTC. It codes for CASSLSRVLNEQFF.

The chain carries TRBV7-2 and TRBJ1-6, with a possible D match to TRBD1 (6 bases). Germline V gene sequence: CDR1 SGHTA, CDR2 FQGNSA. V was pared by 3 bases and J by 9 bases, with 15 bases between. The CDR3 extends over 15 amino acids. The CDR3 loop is CASSFLQGRASPLHF. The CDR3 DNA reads TGTGCCAGCAGCTTTTTACAGGGAAGAGCTTCACCCCTCCACTTT.

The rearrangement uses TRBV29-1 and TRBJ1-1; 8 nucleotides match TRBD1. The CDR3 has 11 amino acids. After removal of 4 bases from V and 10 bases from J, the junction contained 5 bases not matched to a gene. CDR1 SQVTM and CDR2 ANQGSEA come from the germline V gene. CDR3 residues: CSVAGQGSAFF. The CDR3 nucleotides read TGCAGCGTTGCTGGACAGGGCTCAGCTTTCTTT.

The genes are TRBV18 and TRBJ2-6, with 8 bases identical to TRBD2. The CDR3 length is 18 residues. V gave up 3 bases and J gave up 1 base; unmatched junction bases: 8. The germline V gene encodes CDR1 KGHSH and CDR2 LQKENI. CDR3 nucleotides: TGTGCCAGCTCACCGGGCCTAGCGGGTGTATCTGGGGCCAACGTCCTGACTTTC. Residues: CASSPGLAGVSGANVLTF.

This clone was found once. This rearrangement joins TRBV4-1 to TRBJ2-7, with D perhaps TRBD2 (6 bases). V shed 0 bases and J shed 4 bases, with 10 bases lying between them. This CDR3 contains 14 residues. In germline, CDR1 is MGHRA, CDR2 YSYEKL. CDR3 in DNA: TGCGCCAGCAGCCAAGATCCGGGGGAGTACGAGCAGTACTTC. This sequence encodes CASSQDPGEYEQYF.

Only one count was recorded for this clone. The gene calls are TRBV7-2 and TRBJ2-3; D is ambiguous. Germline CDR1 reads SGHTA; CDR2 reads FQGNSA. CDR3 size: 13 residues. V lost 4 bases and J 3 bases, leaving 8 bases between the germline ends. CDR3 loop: CASSSFLTDTQYF. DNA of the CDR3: TGTGCCAGCAGCTCTTTTCTAACAGATACGCAGTATTTT.

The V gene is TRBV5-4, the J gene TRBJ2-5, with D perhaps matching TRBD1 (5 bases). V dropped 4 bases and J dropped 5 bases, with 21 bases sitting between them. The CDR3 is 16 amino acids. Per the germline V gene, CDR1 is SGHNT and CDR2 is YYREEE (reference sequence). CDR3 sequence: CASSDRKGVSGETQYF. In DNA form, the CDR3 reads TGTGCCAGCAGCGACCGGAAAGGGGTCTCTGGGGAGACCCAGTACTTC.

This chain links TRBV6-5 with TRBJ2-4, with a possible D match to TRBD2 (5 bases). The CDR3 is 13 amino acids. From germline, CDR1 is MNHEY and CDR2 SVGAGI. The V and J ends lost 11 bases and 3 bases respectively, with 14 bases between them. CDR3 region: CALRVIDKNIQYF. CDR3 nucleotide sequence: TGTGCCCTGAGGGTTATTGACAAAAACATTCAGTACTTC.

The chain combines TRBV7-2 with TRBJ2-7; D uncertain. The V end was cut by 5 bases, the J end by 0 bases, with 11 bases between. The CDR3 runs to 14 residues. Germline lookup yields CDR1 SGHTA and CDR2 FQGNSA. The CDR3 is CASSLTPNSYEQYF. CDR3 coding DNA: TGTGCCAGCAGCCTGACACCTAACTCCTACGAGCAGTACTTC.

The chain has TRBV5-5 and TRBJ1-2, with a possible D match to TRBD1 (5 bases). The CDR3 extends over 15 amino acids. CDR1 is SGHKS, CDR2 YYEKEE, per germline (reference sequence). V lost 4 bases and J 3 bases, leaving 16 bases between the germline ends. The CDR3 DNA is TGTGCCAGCAGCCCCAGGGCTCCAACTCACTATGGCTACACCTTC. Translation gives CASSPRAPTHYGYTF.

In DNA form, the CDR3 reads TGTGCCAGCAGCTTGGGGCCCGACAGCTATAACTATGGCTACACCTTC. It translates to CASSLGPDSYNYGYTF. The chain joins TRBV5-4 to TRBJ1-2; a weak D match, TRBD1 (5 bases). Germline V gene sequence: CDR1 SGHNT, CDR2 YYREEE (reference sequence). V was pared by 0 bases and J by 1 base, with 13 bases between. The CDR3 has 16 residues. The entire variable domain, with the rest obtained from reference TRBV5-4 and TRBJ1-2, is as follows: ETGVTQSPTHLIKTRGQQVTLRCSSQSGHNTVSWYQQALGQGPQFIFQYYREEENGRGNFPPRFSGLQFPNYSSELNVNALELDDSALYLCASSLGPDSYNYGYTFGSGTRLTVV.

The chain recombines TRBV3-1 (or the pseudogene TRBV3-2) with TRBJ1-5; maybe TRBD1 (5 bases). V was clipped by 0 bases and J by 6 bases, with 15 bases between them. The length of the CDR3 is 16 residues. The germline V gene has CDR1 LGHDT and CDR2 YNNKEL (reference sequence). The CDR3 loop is CASSQDRVGGTQPQHF. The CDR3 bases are TGTGCCAGCAGCCAAGATCGGGTGGGGGGGACTCAGCCCCAGCATTTT.

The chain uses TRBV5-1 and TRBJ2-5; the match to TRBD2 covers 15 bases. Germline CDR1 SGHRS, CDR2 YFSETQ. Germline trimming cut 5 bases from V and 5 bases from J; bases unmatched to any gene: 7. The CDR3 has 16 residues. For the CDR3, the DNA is TGCGCCAGCAGACCGGGACTAGCGGGGGGCGGGGAGACCCAGTACTTC. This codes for CASRPGLAGGGETQYF.